The 4 T cell receptor beta chains given below trace back to one sample, sequenced in a study of blood T cell repertoires in COVID-19. Data came from immunoSEQ multiplex PCR; TCRdb stores just in-frame clones and leaves some out. The table has roughly 250,000 clones, about four fifths seen once; the top ten hold approximately 4%. The sequenced material came from PBMCs or T cells enriched from blood (not recorded which). The receptors come from a woman between 40 and 50 years old who had been exposed to COVID-19.

In this sample, this clone turned up once. V and J are TRBV11-1 and TRBJ1-1, with D possibly TRBD1 on 5 matching bases. The CDR3 extends over 15 amino acids. Germline values: CDR1 SGHAT, CDR2 FQDESV (reference sequence). V lost 5 bases and J 6 bases, leaving 19 bases between the germline ends. The CDR3: CASSAGGGREAEAFF. CDR3 nucleotide sequence: TGTGCCAGCAGCGCCGGGGGGGGACGGGAGGCTGAAGCTTTCTTT. The entire variable domain, with the rest obtained from reference TRBV11-1 and TRBJ1-1, is as follows: EAEVAQSPRYKITEKSQAVAFWCDPISGHATLYWYRQILGQGPELLVQFQDESVVDDSQLPKDRFSAERLKGVDSTLKIQPAELGDSAMYLCASSAGGGREAEAFFGQGTRLTVV.

The gene calls are TRBV7-2 and TRBJ2-2, with 9 bases aligning to TRBD1. CDR3 length equals 14 residues. Germline assignment: CDR1 SGHTA and CDR2 FQGNSA. The V and J ends lost 5 bases and 7 bases, in that order; junction bases with no gene match: 5. CDR3 residues: CASSPQGAVGELFF. CDR3 in DNA: TGTGCCAGCAGCCCACAGGGGGCTGTCGGGGAGCTGTTTTTT.

The chain couples TRBV12-3 or TRBV12-4 to TRBJ2-1; TRBD2 might be the D (6 bases). The CDR3 covers 11 residues. The V end lost 5 bases, the J end lost 9 bases, and 8 bases lay between the germline ends. CDR3 residues: CASSPGLEQFF. The CDR3 DNA follows: TGTGCCAGCAGTCCGGGACTTGAGCAGTTCTTC.

This chain links TRBV5-1 with TRBJ2-1, with TRBD2 as a possible D gene (5 bases). Trimming cost V 4 bases and J 10 bases, with 18 bases left between them. Germline V gives CDR1 SGHRS, CDR2 YFSETQ. CDR3 length equals 14 residues. CDR3 sequence: CASSKTRPRSEQFF. CDR3 sequence (DNA): TGCGCCAGCAGCAAAACTAGGCCAAGAAGCGAGCAGTTCTTC.